This TCR beta chain is drawn from a study of cytotoxic CD8 clonotypes in ibrutinib-treated CLL. The overall study: Among patients, around 25 responded partially and 2 completely; 14 then stayed remitted and about 12 progressed after median about 74 months.

Study results and caveats: T-cell clonality at baseline went above that of age-matched healthy donors and rose and fell with circulating CD8+ T-cell counts. Clonality was higher at ibrutinib response and returned toward baseline at progression.

Germline CDR1 reads SGHTA; CDR2 reads FQGNSA. V was pared by 3 bases and J by 6 bases, with 15 bases of the junction left unmatched. This CDR3 contains 19 residues. TCRdb's table, derived via immunoSEQ multiplex PCR, lists solely in-frame clones and lacks some. Seen here are 75,000 to 90,000 clones, approximately 82% observed once, and the top ten hold around 36%. In regard to this clone: Antigen specificity is unknown.

This sequence originates from a human donor with chronic lymphocytic leukemia. The material sequenced was PBMCs, taken after 24 months of ibrutinib treatment. This chain uses TRBV7-2 with TRBJ2-3, with 13 nucleotides matching TRBD2. The CDR3 DNA reads as TGTGCCAGCAGCTTCAGTACCGCCGGGACTAGCGGGGACGGGGATACGCAGTATTTT. Translated: CASSFSTAGTSGDGDTQYF.